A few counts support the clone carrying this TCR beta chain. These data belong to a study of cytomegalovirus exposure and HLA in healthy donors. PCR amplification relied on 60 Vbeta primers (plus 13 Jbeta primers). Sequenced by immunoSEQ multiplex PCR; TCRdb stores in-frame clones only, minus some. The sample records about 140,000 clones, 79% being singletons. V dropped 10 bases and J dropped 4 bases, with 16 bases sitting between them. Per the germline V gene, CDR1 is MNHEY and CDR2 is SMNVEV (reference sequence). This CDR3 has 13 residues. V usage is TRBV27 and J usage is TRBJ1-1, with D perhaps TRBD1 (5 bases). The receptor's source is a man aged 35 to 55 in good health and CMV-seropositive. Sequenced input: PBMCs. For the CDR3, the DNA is TGTGCCACCTGGGGGGGGGTGGGCACTGAAGCTTTCTTT. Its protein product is CATWGGVGTEAFF.